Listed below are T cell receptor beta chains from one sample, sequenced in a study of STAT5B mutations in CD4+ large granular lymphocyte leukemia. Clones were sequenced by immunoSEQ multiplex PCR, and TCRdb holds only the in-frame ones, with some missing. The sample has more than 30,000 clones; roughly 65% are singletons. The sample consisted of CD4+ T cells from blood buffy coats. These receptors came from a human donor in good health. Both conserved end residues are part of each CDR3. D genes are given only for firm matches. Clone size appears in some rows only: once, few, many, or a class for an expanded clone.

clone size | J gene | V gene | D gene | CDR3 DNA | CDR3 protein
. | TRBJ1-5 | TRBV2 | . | TGTGCCAGCAGTCCACAGGGATCCCACAATCAGCCCCAGCATTTT | CASSPQGSHNQPQHF
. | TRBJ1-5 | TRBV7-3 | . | TGTGCCAGCGTATCGTTCCCGGACAGAGTTAATCAGCCCCAGCATTTT | CASVSFPDRVNQPQHF
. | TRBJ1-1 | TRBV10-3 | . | TGTGCCATTACGGAGGGGGTGAACACTGAAGCTTTCTTT | CAITEGVNTEAFF
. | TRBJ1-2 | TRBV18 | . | TGTGCCAGCTCACCCGACAGTAACTATGGCTACACCTTC | CASSPDSNYGYTF
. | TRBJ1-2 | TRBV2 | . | TGTGCCAGCAGAGGACCCAATTATGGCTACACCTTC | CASRGPNYGYTF
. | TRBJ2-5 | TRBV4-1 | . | TGCGCCAGCAGCCCCCAAGGAGGGGTGCTAGAGACCCAGTACTTC | CASSPQGGVLETQYF
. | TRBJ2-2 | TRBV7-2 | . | TGTGCCAGCAGCTTATCTTTTGGGACCGGGGAGCTGTTTTTT | CASSLSFGTGELFF
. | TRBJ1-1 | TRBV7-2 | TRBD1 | TGTGCCAGCAGCTTAGGGACAGGGGGTAGTGAAGCTTTCTTT | CASSLGTGGSEAFF
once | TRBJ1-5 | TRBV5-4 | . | TGTGCCAGCAGCGAAGGACCGGGTCTTTGGCCCCAGCATTTT | CASSEGPGLWPQHF
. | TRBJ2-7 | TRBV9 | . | TGTGCCAGCAGCGTAGCCTGTACTGTGCCCTACGAGCAGTACTTC | CASSVACTVPYEQYF
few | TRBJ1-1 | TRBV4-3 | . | TGCGCCAGCAGCCAAGACCGACAGCAGGGAGCTTTCTTT | CASSQDRQQGAFF
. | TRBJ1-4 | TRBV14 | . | TGTGCCAGCACGCGAGGGTACAATGAAAAACTGTTTTTT | CASTRGYNEKLFF
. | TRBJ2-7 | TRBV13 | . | TGTGCCAGCAGCTTCGCAGGGTACGAGCAGTACTTC | CASSFAGYEQYF
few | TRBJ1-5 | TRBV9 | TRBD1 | TGTGCCAGCAGCGTAGCGGGGGACAGCTTGAGGCCCCAGCATTTT | CASSVAGDSLRPQHF
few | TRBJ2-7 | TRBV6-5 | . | TGTGCCAGCAGTTACTCGATTATTGGGAGCTCCTACGAGCAGTACTTC | CASSYSIIGSSYEQYF
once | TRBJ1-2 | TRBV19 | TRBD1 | TGTGCCAGTATTCCGGGACAGATCAACTATGGCTACACCTTC | CASIPGQINYGYTF
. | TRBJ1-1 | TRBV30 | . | TGTGCCTGGCAGAGAAACACTGAAGCTTTCTTT | CAWQRNTEAFF
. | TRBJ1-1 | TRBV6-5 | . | TGTGCCAGCAGCCTTAAGGGTAGCACTGAAGCTTTCTTT | CASSLKGSTEAFF
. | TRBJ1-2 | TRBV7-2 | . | TGTGCCAGCAGCTTAGGCAGGGCCGATGGCTACACCTTC | CASSLGRADGYTF
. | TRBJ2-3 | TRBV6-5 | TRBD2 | TGTGCCAGCCGAAGCGGGGTTATCACAGATACGCAGTATTTT | CASRSGVITDTQYF
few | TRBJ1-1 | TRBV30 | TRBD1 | TGTGCCTGGGTTCTGGACAGGTACACTGAAGCTTTCTTT | CAWVLDRYTEAFF
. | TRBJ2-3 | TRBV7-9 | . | TGTGCCAGCAGCTTGGGGGACAGGCGGGGGAATACGCAGTATTTT | CASSLGDRRGNTQYF
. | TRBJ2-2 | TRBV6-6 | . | TGTGCCAGCTTCGGCTCAGGGGAGGTTGGAGCCGGGGAGCTGTTTTTT | CASFGSGEVGAGELFF
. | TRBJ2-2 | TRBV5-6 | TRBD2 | TGTGCCAGCAGTCCGGGGGGGCCCGGGGAGCTGTTTTTT | CASSPGGPGELFF
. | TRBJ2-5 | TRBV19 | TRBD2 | TGTGCCAGTAGACCTACGGCGGGGAGGGGGACCCAGTACTTC | CASRPTAGRGTQYF
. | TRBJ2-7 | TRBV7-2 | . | TGTGCCAGCAGCTCCTCTAGGTGGGAGCAGTACTTC | CASSSSRWEQYF
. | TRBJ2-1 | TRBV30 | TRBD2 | TGTGCCTGGAGTGAGGGACTAGCGTCGTTTGAGCAGTTCTTC | CAWSEGLASFEQFF
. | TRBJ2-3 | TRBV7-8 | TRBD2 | TGTGCCAGCAGCTTAGTATTAGCGGGGTCAGATACGCAGTATTTT | CASSLVLAGSDTQYF
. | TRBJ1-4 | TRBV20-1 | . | TGCAGCGGACAGTCTAATGAAAAACTGTTTTTT | CSGQSNEKLFF